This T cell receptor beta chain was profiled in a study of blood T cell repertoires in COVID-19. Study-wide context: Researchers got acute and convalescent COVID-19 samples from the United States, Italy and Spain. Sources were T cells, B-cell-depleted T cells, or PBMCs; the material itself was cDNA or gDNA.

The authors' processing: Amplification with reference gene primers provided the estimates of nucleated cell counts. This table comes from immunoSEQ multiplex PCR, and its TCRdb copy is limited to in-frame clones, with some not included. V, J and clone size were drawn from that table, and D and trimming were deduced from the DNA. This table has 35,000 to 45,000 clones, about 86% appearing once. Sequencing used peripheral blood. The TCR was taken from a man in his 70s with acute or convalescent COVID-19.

CDR3 sequence: CASSPDIAGRSPLHF. In nucleotides, the CDR3 is TGTGCCAGCTCACCAGACATTGCAGGGCGTTCACCCCTCCACTTT. The chain recombines TRBV18 with TRBJ1-6; the D gene is possibly TRBD1 (5 bases). Germline CDR1 and CDR2: KGHSH and LQKENI. This CDR3 contains 15 residues. Trimming took off 2 bases at V and 9 bases at J, with 14 bases between the two ends.